This TCR beta chain emerged from a study of blood T cell repertoires in COVID-19. Study at large: The study drew acute and convalescent COVID-19 samples from the United States, Italy and Spain.

This CDR3 spans 18 amino acids. Germline V CDR1 and CDR2: LGHDT, YNNKEL (reference sequence). Unmatched junction bases numbered 16, after V lost 4 bases and J lost 5 bases. In the authors' methods: Amplification with reference gene primers provided the estimates of nucleated cell counts. The data were produced by immunoSEQ multiplex PCR, yet TCRdb's version contains in-frame clones alone and is incomplete. V, J and clone size derive from that table, while D and trimming were established from the DNA sequence. This table holds 150,000 to 190,000 clones, 80% to 90% found once. The sequencing input was peripheral blood. The receptor was isolated from a woman aged 40-49 years with acute or convalescent COVID-19. The V gene is TRBV3-1 (or the pseudogene TRBV3-2), the J gene TRBJ2-1, with 8 bases aligning to TRBD1. In nucleotides, the CDR3 is TGTGCCAGCAGCCGGAAATCACAGGGGGACTGGCTAAACAATGAGCAGTTCTTC. This codes for CASSRKSQGDWLNNEQFF.